This T cell receptor (beta chain) was recorded in a study of T cells in Graves' hyperthyroidism and ophthalmopathy (dated by TCRdb to between 2018 and 2021). For the wider study: Peripheral blood samples were taken at the time of initial diagnosis, prior to any treatment. To identify distinguishing TCR V-J signatures, a discovery cohort of around 100 patients was used, comprising some 45 with Graves' ophthalmopathy and under 60 with stable Graves' hyperthyroidism. Prospective prediction of ophthalmopathy was tested in an independent validation cohort consisting of 18 hyperthyroidism patients and 15 to 17 patients who later progressed to ophthalmopathy. The approximately 97 discovery patients were randomly divided into training and test sets at a 7:3 ratio. In several Graves' hyperthyroidism patients, the study also compared T-cell repertoires from thyroid tissue with T-cell repertoires from blood. After blood sampling, hyperthyroidism patients were treated with methimazole at a starting dose of 30 mg daily, and ophthalmopathy patients were treated with high-dose intravenous methylprednisolone. According to the paper, TCR Vbeta CDR3 sequencing was carried out on over 130 peripheral blood samples, which came from more than 40 ophthalmopathy, 75 to 80 hyperthyroidism and roughly 17 progressor patients. The study at large found these results: In validation, the model predicted progression to ophthalmopathy with approximately 70% sensitivity and roughly 75% specificity, a median of approximately 6.7 months before onset. Sample size was not statistically predetermined, and investigators were not blinded to group allocation. Blood samples also contained most of the expanded thyroid clonotypes (frequency above 0.001), which suggests that blood repertoires may reflect thyroid immune responses. A model built on a 13 V-J signature distinguished ophthalmopathy from stable hyperthyroidism, reaching roughly 88% sensitivity and under 84% specificity in cross-validation and 80%/75% in testing.

Including the terminal cysteine and phenylalanine, the CDR3 comprises 17 residues. CDR3 DNA only is kept here, 51 bases in frame from base 1. The junction shows trimming of 5 bases on V and 4 bases on J, and the gene matches do not reach 13 bases of it. According to the germline V gene (reference sequence), CDR1 reads DFQATT and CDR2 reads SNEGSKA. Moderately to severely active disease, a Clinical Activity Score of at least 3, a NOSPECS grade of at least 4, and a duration under 3 months were present in ophthalmopathy patients. Exclusion was applied to patients with uncontrolled infections, other autoimmune diseases, pregnancy or lactation. Diagnoses were established on the basis of clinical symptoms, serum thyroxine and TRAb, thyroid ultrasound, and orbital computed tomography. Ficoll-Paque density gradient centrifugation was used to isolate PBMCs from 8.5 to 10 ml of fresh peripheral blood. Total RNA was extracted with Trizol reagent, and quality was checked on an Agilent 2100 Bioanalyzer.

This clonotype was counted only a few times. It has no known antigen specificity. No clone much larger than this one lies a single base away; base qualities are absent. TCR beta CDR3 regions were amplified from RNA transcripts. The first round of RT-PCR for the TCR CDR3 was performed with the HTBI primer set and the Qiagen OneStep RT-PCR kit. Libraries were constructed in a second round of multiplex PCR, after which size selection and purification were carried out. Libraries were sequenced paired-end with 100 bp reads on an Illumina HiSeq2000. Per the authors' processing: Raw data were processed with SOAPnuke, discarding reads with adapters, uncalled bases, mean Phred below 15, or no exact constant-primer or identifier match. COPE v1.2.5 was used to merge high-quality paired reads, and clonotypes were defined as unique nucleotide sequences. MiTCR v1.1 was used to align the clonotypes against IMGT TRBV, TRBD and TRBJ reference segments. Only V-J combinations with frequency above 0.0001, covering approximately 99% of repertoires, were analysed. A TCS score was defined as the ratio of F50 (clonal expansion) to E x V (chaos), with BLOSUM62-based TCRdist applied between CDR3 peptides within each V-J. Welch's t-statistics and random forest reduced fewer than 600 V-J features to 10 to 15, which were used in a naive Bayes classifier (R e1071). The raw public data were reprocessed by TCRdb itself: fastp quality trimming at Q25, MiXCR clonotype calling, in-frame beta chains only. Identical CDR3 proteins give one entry, which carries the most common genes and DNA. V and J calls and clone size were set by TCRdb, not the authors. The sample data list about 480,000 distinct CDR3 sequences, and 20% to 25% of these were observed just once. The ten largest account for roughly 49% of the sample.

Input material: blood. Recombination joined TRBV20-1 with TRBJ2-3; 12 of the junction bases match TRBD2. The TCR comes from a woman in her 70s with Graves' ophthalmopathy. The CDR3 protein sequence reads: CSAPLSLAGGPADTQYF. The DNA sequence is as follows: TGCAGTGCTCCCCTGAGTCTAGCGGGAGGGCCCGCAGATACGCAGTATTTT.